The 27 T cell receptor beta chains below were found in one sample sequenced in a study of CD8+ T cells in alopecia areata. Sequencing used cDNA as its template, made by extracting RNA and reverse transcribing it. The assay was immunoSEQ multiplex PCR, and TCRdb's table has in-frame clones only and misses some. This sample yields around 250,000 clones, of which less than 80% are seen a single time; 1% to 1.5% belongs to the top ten. Sequencing used CD4+ T cells sorted from blood, obtained at week 0. These TCRs come from a human donor with alopecia areata.

This clone appeared a few times. V and J are TRBV29-1 and TRBJ2-3; TRBD2 might be the D (5 bases). This CDR3 region has 14 residues. Germline CDR1 is SQVTM and CDR2 is ANQGSEA. The V end was cut by 3 bases, the J end by 4 bases, with 14 bases between. CDR3 protein: CSVEFRDFADTQYF. The CDR3 nucleotides read TGCAGCGTTGAGTTCCGGGATTTCGCAGATACGCAGTATTTT.

About this clone: This same CDR3 is encoded by further DNA sequences in the sample. The chain carries TRBV30 and TRBJ2-7; D may be TRBD2 (6 bases). Germline-derived CDR1 and CDR2 are GTSNPN and SVGIG (reference sequence). The V gene lost 0 bases and the J gene lost 4 bases, with 7 bases spanning the gap. The CDR3 covers 12 residues. CDR3 nucleotides: TGTGCCTGGAGTGTGGAGGGTTACGAGCAGTACTTC. It is translated as CAWSVEGYEQYF.

This clone has more than one count but fewer than ten. This chain links TRBV27 with TRBJ1-1; 8 nucleotides match TRBD1. CDR3 length: 13 residues. From germline, CDR1 is MNHEY and CDR2 SMNVEV (reference sequence). With V trimmed by 1 base and J by 11 bases, 6 bases remained unmatched. Written as DNA, the CDR3 is TGTGCCAGCAGTTTATATGGGCAGGGGGCGGCTTTCTTT. Translating gives CASSLYGQGAAFF.

The J gene is TRBJ1-4, the V gene TRBV29-1, with D possibly being TRBD1 (6 bases). Per germline, CDR1 SQVTM and CDR2 ANQGSEA. V was trimmed by 7 bases and J by 7 bases, leaving 13 bases between them. The CDR3 extends over 12 amino acids. CDR3 DNA: TGCAGCGCCTTTGGACAGACTGAAAAACTGTTTTTT. Translated: CSAFGQTEKLFF.

V and J are TRBV15 and TRBJ2-3; 8 bases line up with TRBD2. Germline-derived CDR1 and CDR2 are LNHNV and YYDKDF (reference sequence). Losses at the gene ends were 4 bases for V and 3 bases for J; bases not matched to a gene: 9. This CDR3 contains 16 residues. The CDR3 DNA sequence: TGTGCCACCAGCACCGGGAGGGAGGGCAGGACAGATACGCAGTATTTT. Translation: CATSTGREGRTDTQYF.

This chain uses TRBV6-5 with TRBJ1-2, with D uncertain. Germline lookup yields CDR1 MNHEY and CDR2 SVGAGI. CDR3 length: 12 residues. V gave up 6 bases and J gave up 5 bases, with 10 bases separating them. The CDR3: CASRHRDYGYTF. In DNA form, the CDR3 reads TGTGCCAGCAGGCACAGAGATTATGGCTACACCTTC.

The chain links TRBV30 to TRBJ2-2; 9 positions agree with TRBD1. The CDR3 loop spans 17 amino acids. Germline values: CDR1 GTSNPN, CDR2 SVGIG (reference sequence). Trimming at V came to 0 bases and at J to 7 bases, leaving 12 bases not matched to a gene. Here the CDR3 reads CAWSVPPGTGTIGELFF. In nucleotides, the CDR3 is TGTGCCTGGAGTGTACCTCCCGGGACAGGGACGATCGGGGAGCTGTTTTTT.

The V call is TRBV14, the J call TRBJ1-6, with TRBD1 matching over 8 bases. Unmatched junction bases numbered 12, after V lost 4 bases and J lost 10 bases. Germline values: CDR1 SGHDN, CDR2 FVKESK. The CDR3 contains 16 residues. The CDR3 nucleotides read TGTGCCAGCAGCCGAGCGCCGATTGGACAGGGATCACCCCTCCACTTT. Translating it yields CASSRAPIGQGSPLHF.

The V gene is TRBV11-1, the J gene TRBJ1-1; D gene unclear. Germline-derived CDR1 and CDR2 are SGHAT and FQDESV (reference sequence). V lost 5 bases, J lost 0 bases, and 16 bases lay in between. This CDR3 is 16 amino acids long. In DNA form, the CDR3 reads TGTGCCAGCAGCCACCCGCGTGAGGGCTTGAACACTGAAGCTTTCTTT. Residues: CASSHPREGLNTEAFF.

The chain combines TRBV30 with TRBJ2-2, with a tentative D call TRBD2 (5 bases). Germline lookup yields CDR1 GTSNPN and CDR2 SVGIG (reference sequence). With 6 bases removed from V and 3 bases from J, the gap between germline ends came to 20 bases. The CDR3 spans 16 residues. This CDR3 reads CACQIPGRQDTGELFF. In DNA, the CDR3 is TGTGCCTGCCAAATTCCGGGAAGGCAGGACACCGGGGAGCTGTTTTTT.

The rearrangement links TRBV15 to TRBJ2-7; D may be TRBD2 (6 bases). CDR3 length equals 15 residues. Germline loops: CDR1 LNHNV, CDR2 YYDKDF (reference sequence). Trimming pared 3 bases from V and 6 bases from J, leaving 18 bases between. The DNA of the CDR3 is TGTGCCACCAGCAGGTCTGGCGGGGCATTGGTCGAGCAGTACTTC. Protein sequence: CATSRSGGALVEQYF.

The genes are TRBV9 and TRBJ2-5; D may be TRBD1 or TRBD2 (5 bases each). The V end lost 0 bases, the J end lost 4 bases, and 10 bases lay between the germline ends. Looked up from germline, CDR1 is SGDLS and CDR2 is YYNGEE. This CDR3 comprises 14 residues. The CDR3: CASSVVDGAETQYF. The DNA for the CDR3 is TGTGCCAGCAGCGTAGTAGACGGGGCAGAGACCCAGTACTTC.

This chain joins TRBV7-3 and TRBJ2-2; D ambiguous. The germline V and J ends were trimmed by 5 bases and 6 bases, with 7 bases remaining between them. Looked up from germline, CDR1 is SGHTA and CDR2 is FQGTGA. This CDR3 is 12 amino acids long. For the CDR3, the DNA is TGTGCCAGCAGCCGTGTCTCCGGGGAGCTGTTTTTT. Translated, it gives CASSRVSGELFF.

In nucleotides, the CDR3 is TGTGCCAGCAGCGTAGATGAGAACGAGCAGTACTTC. It encodes CASSVDENEQYF. J is TRBJ2-7 and V is TRBV9, with D hard to call. Germline CDR1 reads SGDLS; CDR2 reads YYNGEE. The CDR3 spans 12 residues. The ends were cut back, 0 bases at V and 5 bases at J, with 6 bases in the middle.

The table lists this clone with a few counts. The chain uses TRBV14 and TRBJ1-5, with D uncertain. V lost 0 bases to trimming and J lost 9 bases, with 12 bases between them. Germline V gene sequence: CDR1 SGHDN, CDR2 FVKESK. There are 14 residues in the CDR3. DNA of the CDR3: TGTGCCAGCAGCCAAGAGGCCAGAGGGTCGCCCCAGCATTTT. Protein: CASSQEARGSPQHF.

The V and J genes are TRBV9 and TRBJ2-7; possible D gene TRBD2, 6 bases. With 0 bases removed from V and 2 bases from J, the gap between germline ends came to 6 bases. The CDR3 sequence is 13 residues long. Germline V gene data show CDR1 as SGDLS and CDR2 as YYNGEE. This CDR3 is CASSVGEAYEQYF. As DNA, the CDR3 is TGTGCCAGCAGCGTAGGGGAGGCCTACGAGCAGTACTTC.

This chain uses TRBV7-2 with TRBJ1-6, with 7 positions matching TRBD1. With 5 bases clipped from V and 0 bases from J, the junction kept 4 bases outside the gene matches. CDR1 and CDR2 from the germline V gene are SGHTA and FQGNSA. This CDR3 comprises 16 residues. In DNA, the CDR3 is TGTGCCAGCAGCCCTGACAGGGTCTCCTATAATTCACCCCTCCACTTT. Protein: CASSPDRVSYNSPLHF.

The chain couples TRBV6-1 to TRBJ2-5, with TRBD1 as a possible D gene (6 bases). CDR3 size: 14 residues. V gave up 6 bases and J gave up 1 base, with 12 bases separating them. Germline V gene data show CDR1 as MNHNS and CDR2 as SASEGT. CDR3 loop: CASRPRTVQETQYF. In DNA, the CDR3 is TGTGCCAGCAGGCCTCGGACAGTCCAAGAGACCCAGTACTTC.

The chain joins TRBV25-1 to TRBJ2-5; no reliable D call. In germline, CDR1 is MGHDK, CDR2 SYGVNS. V lost 2 bases, J lost 9 bases, and 13 bases lay in between. CDR3 length: 13 residues. In nucleotides, the CDR3 is TGTGCCAGCAGTGAAGTTAGTCCCAAGTCCCAGTACTTC. Protein product: CASSEVSPKSQYF.

V is TRBV25-1 and J is TRBJ2-7; TRBD1 matches at 8 bases. With V trimmed by 4 bases and J by 5 bases, 13 bases remained unmatched. Germline V gene data show CDR1 as MGHDK and CDR2 as SYGVNS. The CDR3 loop spans 16 amino acids. CDR3: CASSGWPGQARHEQYF. The CDR3 nucleotides are TGTGCCAGCAGTGGGTGGCCGGGACAGGCCCGCCACGAGCAGTACTTC.

The chain uses TRBV7-8 and TRBJ1-1; D remains unclear. The V gene lost 1 base and the J gene lost 4 bases, with 7 bases spanning the gap. The CDR3 length is 13 residues. The germline V gene has CDR1 SGHVS and CDR2 FQNEAQ. CDR3 sequence reads: CASSLDPVTEAFF. In DNA, the CDR3 is TGTGCCAGCAGCTTAGACCCAGTCACTGAAGCTTTCTTT. Combining the CDR3 with reference TRBV7-8 and TRBJ1-1 gives the whole variable domain GAGVSQSPRYKVAKRGQDVALRCDPISGHVSLFWYQQALGQGPEFLTYFQNEAQLDKSGLPSDRFFAERPEGSVSTLKIQRTQQEDSAVYLCASSLDPVTEAFFGQGTRLTVV.

This rearrangement joins TRBV4-2 to TRBJ2-5, with 8 positions matching TRBD2. V trimming: 4 bases; J trimming: 5 bases; junction bases outside the gene matches: 6. This CDR3 has 14 amino acids. Germline CDR1 reads LGHNA; CDR2 reads YNFKEQ. CDR3 in amino acids: CASSLRGGGETQYF. The CDR3 DNA sequence: TGTGCCAGCAGCCTCCGGGGGGGCGGTGAGACCCAGTACTTC.

CDR3 loop: CASSTRVDTQYF. The CDR3, as DNA: TGTGCCAGCAGCACTCGAGTAGATACGCAGTATTTT. The chain recombines TRBV7-2 with TRBJ2-3, with D uncertain. There are 12 residues in the CDR3. Trimming shortened V by 5 bases and J by 5 bases, and 8 bases separated the two germline ends. Per the germline V gene, CDR1 is SGHTA and CDR2 is FQGNSA.

J is TRBJ2-3 and V is TRBV2; TRBD1 aligns across 9 bases. Germline V CDR1 and CDR2: SNHLY, FYNNEI. The CDR3 covers 16 residues. Trimming took 6 bases from V and 2 from J; bases not matched to a gene: 9. Here the CDR3 DNA reads TGTGCCAGCAGCGCACAGGGGGCGGGTTTCACAGATACGCAGTATTTT. It specifies CASSAQGAGFTDTQYF.

The chain carries TRBV30 and TRBJ1-2, with TRBD1 matching over 9 bases. The V gene's germline CDR1 is GTSNPN and CDR2 SVGIG (reference sequence). The CDR3 length is 13 residues. Trimming cost V 3 bases and J 6 bases; bases outside gene matches: 5. The CDR3 nucleotides are TGTGCCTGGAGGGACAGGGGAAGGGATGGCTACACCTTC. Amino acid sequence: CAWRDRGRDGYTF.

The chain combines TRBV30 with TRBJ1-2; D perhaps matches TRBD1 (5 bases). Germline CDR1 is GTSNPN and CDR2 is SVGIG (reference sequence). V was clipped by 4 bases and J by 4 bases, with 19 bases between them. The CDR3 has 15 residues. The DNA of the CDR3 is TGTGCCTGGATGACCCAGGAGGGGTTTGGCTATGGCTACACCTTC. Translation: CAWMTQEGFGYGYTF.

The rearrangement joins TRBV20-1 to TRBJ2-1; no reliable D call. In germline, CDR1 is DFQATT, CDR2 SNEGSKA (reference sequence). Trimming took off 6 bases at V and 4 bases at J, with 7 bases between the two ends. The length of the CDR3 is 11 residues. CDR3 in amino acids: CSAHRYNEQFF. The CDR3 DNA reads as TGCAGTGCACATAGATACAATGAGCAGTTCTTC.